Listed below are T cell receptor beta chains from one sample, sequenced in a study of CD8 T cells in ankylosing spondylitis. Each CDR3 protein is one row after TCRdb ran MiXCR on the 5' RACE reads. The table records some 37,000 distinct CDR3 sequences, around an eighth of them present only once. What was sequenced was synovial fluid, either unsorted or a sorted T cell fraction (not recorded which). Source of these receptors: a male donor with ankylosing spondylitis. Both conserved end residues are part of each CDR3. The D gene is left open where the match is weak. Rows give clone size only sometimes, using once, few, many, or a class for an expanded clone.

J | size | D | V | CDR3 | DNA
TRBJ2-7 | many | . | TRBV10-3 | CAISESRTVSYEQYF | TGTGCCATCAGTGAGTCCCGGACAGTATCCTACGAGCAGTACTTC
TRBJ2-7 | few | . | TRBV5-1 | CASSLDSVEQYF | TGCGCCAGCAGCTTGGATAGTGTTGAGCAGTACTTC
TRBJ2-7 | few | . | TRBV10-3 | CAISDPPTGRGYSYEQYF | TGTGCCATCAGTGACCCCCCAACCGGCAGGGGTTACTCCTACGAGCAGTACTTC
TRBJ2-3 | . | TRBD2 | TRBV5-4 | CASGPGTRGTDTQYF | TGTGCCAGCGGGCCTGGGACTAGGGGCACAGATACGCAGTATTTT
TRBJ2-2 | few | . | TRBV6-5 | CASSYMGSGELFF | TGTGCCAGCAGTTATATGGGCTCCGGGGAGCTGTTTTTT
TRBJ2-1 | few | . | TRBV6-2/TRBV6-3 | CASSWPGVGNEQFF | TGTGCCAGCAGTTGGCCCGGGGTGGGGAATGAGCAGTTCTTC
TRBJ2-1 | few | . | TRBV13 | CASSSSEAYNEQFF | TGTGCCAGCAGCTCCAGCGAGGCCTACAATGAGCAGTTCTTC
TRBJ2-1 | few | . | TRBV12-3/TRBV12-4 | CASSQWGTWGYEQFF | TGTGCCAGCTCCCAGTGGGGGACCTGGGGGTATGAGCAGTTCTTC
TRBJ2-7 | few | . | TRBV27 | CASRGLDEQYF | TGTGCCAGCAGGGGGCTCGACGAGCAGTACTTC
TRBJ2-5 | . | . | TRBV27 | CASSILRGGETQYF | TGTGCCAGCAGTATCCTCAGGGGCGGGGAGACCCAGTACTTC
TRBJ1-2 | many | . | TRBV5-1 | CASSLSTGYGYTF | TGCGCCAGCAGCTTGAGTACAGGCTATGGCTACACCTTC
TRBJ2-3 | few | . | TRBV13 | CASSLGVSTDTQYF | TGTGCCAGCAGCTTGGGGGTGAGCACAGATACGCAGTATTTT
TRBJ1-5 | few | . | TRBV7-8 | CASSLGGRAEGPQHF | TGTGCCAGCAGCTTAGGCGGCAGGGCCGAAGGGCCCCAGCATTTT